The 16 T cell receptor beta chains given below trace back to one sample, sequenced in a study of blood T cell repertoires in COVID-19. This table comes from immunoSEQ multiplex PCR, and its TCRdb copy is limited to in-frame clones, with some not included. The sample holds roughly 190,000 clones, around nine tenths seen once. Source material: peripheral blood. These TCRs come from a woman aged 40 to 50 who had recovered from COVID-19.

The V call is TRBV2, the J call TRBJ2-2; unclear D gene. Germline V gives CDR1 SNHLY, CDR2 FYNNEI. The V end lost 6 bases, the J end lost 4 bases, and 6 bases lay between the germline ends. This CDR3 is built from 12 residues. This CDR3 is CASRVATGELFF. The CDR3 nucleotides are TGTGCCAGCAGGGTGGCCACCGGGGAGCTGTTTTTT.

The V gene is TRBV6-1, the J gene TRBJ1-2; D gene ambiguous. V was cut by 0 bases and J by 2 bases, with 7 bases left in between. This CDR3 comprises 14 residues. Germline V lookup: CDR1 MNHNS, CDR2 SASEGT. This chain's CDR3 is CASSEAVRNYGYTF. In nucleotides, the CDR3 is TGTGCCAGCAGTGAAGCGGTCAGGAACTATGGCTACACCTTC.

The rearrangement links TRBV19 to TRBJ1-4; 12 positions agree with TRBD1. The germline gives CDR1 LNHDA, CDR2 SQIVND (reference sequence). V lost 4 bases, J lost 8 bases, and 5 bases stayed unmatched. This CDR3 has 15 amino acids. For the CDR3, the DNA is TGTGCCAGTAGTACCTCCGGGACAGGGGGCGAAAAACTGTTTTTT. Protein product: CASSTSGTGGEKLFF.

This chain connects TRBV5-1 to TRBJ2-2, with 10 bases fitting TRBD2. V dropped 4 bases and J dropped 3; count of bases not matched to a gene: 6. The CDR3 runs 16 residues. Germline-derived CDR1 and CDR2 are SGHRS and YFSETQ. Here the CDR3 DNA reads TGCGCCAGCAGCATCGAACTAGCGGGATACACCGGGGAGCTGTTTTTT. It is translated as CASSIELAGYTGELFF.

The V call is TRBV19, the J call TRBJ1-5; tentative D call: TRBD1 (6 bases). CDR1 and CDR2 from the germline V gene are LNHDA and SQIVND (reference sequence). The CDR3 is made up of 14 amino acids. V shed 7 bases and J shed 4 bases, with 14 bases lying between them. In DNA form, the CDR3 reads TGTGCCAGTATAGGCAGGGGAACAAATCAGCCCCAGCATTTT. Its protein product is CASIGRGTNQPQHF. Full variable domain (rest looked up from reference TRBV19 and TRBJ1-5): DGGITQSPKYLFRKEGQNVTLSCEQNLNHDAMYWYRQDPGQGLRLIYYSQIVNDFQKGDIAEGYSVSREKKESFPLTVTSAQKNPTAFYLCASIGRGTNQPQHFGDGTRLSIL.

The table lists this clone with a few counts. The J gene is TRBJ1-2, the V gene TRBV28, with TRBD1 as a possible D gene (6 bases). CDR3 length: 13 amino acids. Germline lookup yields CDR1 MDHEN and CDR2 SYDVKM. Trimming cost V 7 bases and J 2 bases, with 11 bases left between them. This CDR3 reads CASTFRGNYGYTF. CDR3 in DNA: TGTGCCAGCACATTCAGGGGAAACTATGGCTACACCTTC.

The chain's CDR3 is CSVAPSGNSPLHF. DNA of the CDR3: TGCAGCGTCGCCCCCTCGGGGAATTCACCCCTCCACTTT. The chain has TRBV29-1 and TRBJ1-6; D call uncertain. Germline assignment: CDR1 SQVTM and CDR2 ANQGSEA. V gave up 6 bases and J gave up 7 bases, with 13 bases separating them. This CDR3 spans 13 amino acids. Full variable domain (missing parts from reference TRBV29-1 and TRBJ1-6): SAVISQKPSRDICQRGTSLTIQCQVDSQVTMMFWYRQQPGQSLTLIATANQGSEATYESGFVIDKFPISRPNLTFSTLTVSNMSPEDSSIYLCSVAPSGNSPLHFGNGTRLTVT.

This chain connects TRBV5-1 to TRBJ1-1; D remains ambiguous. Per germline, CDR1 SGHRS and CDR2 YFSETQ. This CDR3 has 14 amino acids. Trimming removed 3 bases at V and 3 bases at J, with 12 bases between. In DNA, the CDR3 is TGCGCCAGCAGCTCCCAGACCGGGGACACTGAAGCTTTCTTT. This gives the protein CASSSQTGDTEAFF.

The chain carries TRBV5-1 and TRBJ1-1, with 8 bases matching TRBD1. V was pared by 0 bases and J by 3 bases, with 1 base of the junction left unmatched. The germline V gene encodes CDR1 SGHRS and CDR2 YFSETQ. The CDR3 length is 14 residues. The CDR3 sequence is CASSLDRGDTEAFF. CDR3 sequence (DNA): TGCGCCAGCAGCTTGGACAGGGGGGACACTGAAGCTTTCTTT.

J is TRBJ1-1 and V is TRBV18, with 7 bases lining up with TRBD1. Germline V gives CDR1 KGHSH, CDR2 LQKENI. V lost 5 bases to trimming and J lost 6 bases; unmatched junction nucleotides: 6. This CDR3 contains 13 residues. CDR3 DNA sequence: TGTGCCAGCTCAACGGCCGGGACAGCTGAAGCTTTCTTT. It specifies CASSTAGTAEAFF.

Of note for this clone: Mismatch with germline at one junction end may stem from a read error. The chain couples TRBV20-1 to TRBJ1-2; 12 bases agree with TRBD1. The CDR3 runs 11 residues. CDR1 is DFQATT, CDR2 SNEGSKA, per germline (reference sequence). The CDR3 DNA reads as TGTGGGACAGGGGGCTGGGATGGCTACACCTTC. It codes for CGTGGWDGYTF.

The chain has TRBV30 and TRBJ2-1; 7 positions match TRBD2. V gave up 0 bases and J gave up 6 bases; unmatched junction bases: 14. CDR1 GTSNPN and CDR2 SVGIG come from the germline V gene (reference sequence). The CDR3 runs to 17 residues. This CDR3 is CAWSVMLASGNPNEQFF. Written as DNA, the CDR3 is TGTGCCTGGAGTGTAATGTTAGCTAGCGGAAACCCCAATGAGCAGTTCTTC.

The gene calls are TRBV5-1 and TRBJ2-7; D is undetermined. Germline CDR1 and CDR2: SGHRS and YFSETQ. This CDR3 is built from 13 residues. V gave up 0 bases and J gave up 5 bases, with 9 bases separating them. The CDR3 protein is CASSLEDSNEQYF. CDR3 sequence (DNA): TGCGCCAGCAGCTTGGAAGATAGCAACGAGCAGTACTTC.

Concerning this clone: Germline and junction disagree at one end, which may indicate a read error. The chain couples TRBV18 to TRBJ1-2, with 8 nucleotides matching TRBD1. Germline V gene data show CDR1 as KGHSH and CDR2 as LQKENI. This CDR3 has 13 amino acids. The chain's CDR3 is CASSPQGEYGYTF. The CDR3 DNA follows: TGTGCCAGCTCTCCACAGGGGGAATATGGCTACACCTTC.

The rearrangement uses TRBV5-8 and TRBJ1-2; D uncertain. The CDR3 loop spans 14 amino acids. Trimming cost V 6 bases and J 8 bases, with 20 bases left between them. Germline CDR1 and CDR2: SGHTS and YDEGEE. CDR3: CASTPDGNSRGYTF. The CDR3 DNA follows: TGTGCCAGCACCCCGGACGGGAATTCCCGCGGCTACACCTTC. Drawing the rest from reference TRBV5-8 and TRBJ1-2, the complete variable domain is EAGVTQSPTHLIKTRGQQATLRCSPISGHTSVYWYQQALGLGLQFLLWYDEGEERNRGNFPPRFSGRQFPNYSSELNVNALELEDSALYLCASTPDGNSRGYTFGSGTRLTVV.

This chain links TRBV11-3 with TRBJ2-7, with 13 bases fitting TRBD2. The V and J ends lost 4 bases and 8 bases, in that order; junction bases with no gene match: 5. The CDR3 spans 14 residues. Germline-derived CDR1 and CDR2 are SGHNT and YENEEA. CDR3 sequence reads: CASSSGLAGAQQYF. DNA of the CDR3: TGTGCCAGCAGCTCCGGACTAGCGGGAGCTCAGCAGTACTTC.